This TCR beta chain was captured by sequencing in a study of regulatory T cells in long-lasting Graves disease. The sample's time point: newly diagnosed GD, antithyroid drugs for less than 3 months. Extracted PBMC RNA gave rise to the TCR library. The table lists this clonotype with many counts. In germline, CDR1 is DFQATT, CDR2 SNEGSKA (reference sequence). The CDR3 runs to 9 residues. Arm-PCR of CDR3 regions and iRepertoire HTBI primers were used to build TCR beta libraries. TCRdb re-derived calls from the multiplex PCR reads in MiXCR, one entry per CDR3 protein. Counted here are a few hundred thousand distinct CDR3 sequences, about a sixth occurring once; the ten biggest clones make up about 25%. This same sample was also part of a study on T cells in Graves' hyperthyroidism and ophthalmopathy. That work adds: Graves' hyperthyroidism without ophthalmopathy progression within 18 months was termed stable. Most thyroid clonotypes with frequency above 0.001 were detected in blood.

The chain links TRBV20-1 to TRBJ1-1; D is ambiguous. The sample here was peripheral blood mononuclear cells (PBMCs), taken at new diagnosis, from a patient treated with antithyroid drugs. The sequence was collected from a woman aged 18-35 years with Graves disease. This CDR3 reads CSVDAGAFF. CDR3 sequence (DNA): TGCAGCGTTGATGCCGGAGCTTTCTTT.